This T cell receptor beta chain was retrieved from a study of blood T cell repertoires in COVID-19. At the level of the study: Each recovered donor of Cohort 3 presented with two negative PCRs, clearance, or symptom resolution.

The method was immunoSEQ multiplex PCR; TCRdb's version includes in-frame clones alone and lacks a portion of them. The sample holds roughly 340,000 clones, about 87% seen once. The CDR3 contains 15 residues. Germline V gene sequence: CDR1 SGHRS, CDR2 YFSETQ. V dropped 0 bases and J dropped 0 bases, with 7 bases sitting between them. Sequences were obtained from PBMCs or T cells enriched from blood (not recorded which). The chain combines TRBV5-1 with TRBJ1-3; D is ambiguous. The source is a man aged 35-49 years in a cohort exposed to, infected with or recovered from COVID-19 (not recorded which). The CDR3 region is CASSLDGFSGNTIYF. As DNA, the CDR3 is TGCGCCAGCAGCTTGGACGGGTTCTCTGGAAACACCATATATTTT.